The entry below gives a single T cell receptor beta chain sequence along with its context. Its cognate antigen is unknown. This entry belongs to a study of vaccination and CD4 T cells after COVID-19. The wider study: Post-diagnosis, post-COVID samples were collected after a median about 100 days, ranging 35 to 161.

Treatment specified: approximately 9-day PBMC culture with coronavirus spike peptide pools or control peptides (ViraFEST assay). ViraFEST expanded antigen-specific T cells with peptide pools, then sequenced TCRs. Trimming stripped 8 bases from V and 6 bases from J, with 8 bases between. CDR3 length: 10 amino acids. CDR1 LNHDA and CDR2 SQIVND come from the germline V gene (reference sequence). Cultured CD4+ T cell DNA underwent sequencing with the Oncomine TCR Beta short-read assay. TCRdb analysed the PCR reads with MiXCR anew, one entry per CDR3 protein. Of fewer than 20,000 distinct CDR3 sequences listed, about 40% are singletons.

This chain uses TRBV19 with TRBJ2-7; no reliable D call. The specimen sequenced was CD4+ T cells from blood, cultured in vitro. This sequence originates from a human donor who had recovered from COVID-19. CDR3 protein: CASLSGEQYF. For the CDR3, the DNA is TGTGCCAGTCTCTCTGGCGAGCAGTACTTC.